The clone carrying this T cell receptor beta chain was observed a few times. Its antigen is undetermined. The CDR3 totals 15 residues. After removal of 4 bases from V and 7 bases from J, the junction contained 7 bases not matched to a gene. Germline CDR1 is SSHAT and CDR2 is FNYEAQ (reference sequence). The source of the sample is a study of cytomegalovirus exposure and HLA in healthy donors. The study's findings and limits: Based on reports, TCR beta sequences accurately predicted HLA-A and HLA-B alleles for most subjects.

With 60 Vbeta and 13 Jbeta primers, the PCR was carried out. Repertoires were generated with immunoSEQ multiplex PCR, while TCRdb's copy carries only in-frame clones and drops some. The table records about 68,000 clones, 75% to 85% of them present only once. Input material: PBMCs. The TCR was taken from a human donor in good health. The chain joins TRBV7-7 to TRBJ2-1; 10 nucleotides match TRBD2. CDR3 sequence reads: CASSSSGGAPNEQFF. CDR3 DNA: TGTGCCAGCAGCTCCAGCGGGGGGGCCCCGAATGAGCAGTTCTTC. Drawing the rest from reference TRBV7-7 and TRBJ2-1, the complete variable domain is GAGVSQSPRYKVTKRGQDVTLRCDPISSHATLYWYQQALGQGPEFLTYFNYEAQPDKSGLPSDRFSAERPEGSISTLTIQRTEQRDSAMYRCASSSSGGAPNEQFFGPGTRLTVL.